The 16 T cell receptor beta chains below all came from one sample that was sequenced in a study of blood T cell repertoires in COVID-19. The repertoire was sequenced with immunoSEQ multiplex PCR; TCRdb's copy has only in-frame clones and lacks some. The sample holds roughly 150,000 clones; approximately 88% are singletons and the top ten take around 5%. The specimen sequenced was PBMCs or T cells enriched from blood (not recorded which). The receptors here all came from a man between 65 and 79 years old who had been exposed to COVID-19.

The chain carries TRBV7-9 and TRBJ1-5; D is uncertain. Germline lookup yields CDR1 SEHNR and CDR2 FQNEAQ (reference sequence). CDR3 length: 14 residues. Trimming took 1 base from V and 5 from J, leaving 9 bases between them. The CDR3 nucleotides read TGTGCCAGCAGCTTAGTACACCAGGATCAGCCCCAGCATTTT. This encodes CASSLVHQDQPQHF.

CDR3 region: CASSQPGGNTIYF. The DNA for the CDR3 is TGTGCCAGCAGCCAACCAGGGGGAAACACCATATATTTT. The chain uses TRBV3-1 (or the pseudogene TRBV3-2) and TRBJ1-3, with D tentatively TRBD1 (5 bases). This CDR3 region has 13 residues. The germline V gene encodes CDR1 LGHDT and CDR2 YNNKEL (reference sequence). V was pared by 2 bases and J by 4 bases, with 6 bases between.

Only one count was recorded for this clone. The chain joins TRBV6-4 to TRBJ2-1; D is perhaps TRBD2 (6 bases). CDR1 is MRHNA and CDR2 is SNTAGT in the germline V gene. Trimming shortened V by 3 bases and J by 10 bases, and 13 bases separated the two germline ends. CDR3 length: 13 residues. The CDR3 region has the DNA TGTGCCAGCAGTGAACTAGCAATGGGCGAGCAGTTCTTC. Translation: CASSELAMGEQFF.

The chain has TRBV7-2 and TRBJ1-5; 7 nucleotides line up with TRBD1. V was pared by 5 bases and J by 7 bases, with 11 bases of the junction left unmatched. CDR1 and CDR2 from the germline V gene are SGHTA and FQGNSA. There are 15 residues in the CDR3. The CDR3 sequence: CASSPDRESWQPQHF. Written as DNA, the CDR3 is TGTGCCAGCAGCCCTGACAGGGAATCATGGCAGCCCCAGCATTTT.

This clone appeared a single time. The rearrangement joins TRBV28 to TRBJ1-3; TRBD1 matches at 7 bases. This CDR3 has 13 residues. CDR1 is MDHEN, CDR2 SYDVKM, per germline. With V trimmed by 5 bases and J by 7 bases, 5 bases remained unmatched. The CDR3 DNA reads TGTGCCAGCAGTACCGGGACAGCGAACACCATATATTTT. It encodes CASSTGTANTIYF.

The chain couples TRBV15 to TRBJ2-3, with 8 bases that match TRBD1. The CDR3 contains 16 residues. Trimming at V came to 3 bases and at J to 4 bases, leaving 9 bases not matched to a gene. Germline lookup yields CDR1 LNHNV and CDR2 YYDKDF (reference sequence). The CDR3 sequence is CATSSRQGSVADTQYF. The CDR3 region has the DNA TGTGCCACCAGCAGTAGACAGGGGAGTGTGGCAGATACGCAGTATTTT.

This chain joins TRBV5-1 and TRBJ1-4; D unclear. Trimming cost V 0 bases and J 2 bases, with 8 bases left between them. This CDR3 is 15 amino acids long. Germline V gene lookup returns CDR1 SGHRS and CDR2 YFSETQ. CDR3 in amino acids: CASSLATHTNEKLFF. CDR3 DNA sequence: TGCGCCAGCAGCTTGGCTACCCACACTAATGAAAAACTGTTTTTT.

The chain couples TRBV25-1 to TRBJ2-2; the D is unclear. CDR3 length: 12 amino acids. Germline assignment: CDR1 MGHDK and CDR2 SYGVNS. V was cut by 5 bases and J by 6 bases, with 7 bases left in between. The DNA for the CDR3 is TGTGCCAGCAGTAGACTCGCCGGGGAGCTGTTTTTT. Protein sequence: CASSRLAGELFF.

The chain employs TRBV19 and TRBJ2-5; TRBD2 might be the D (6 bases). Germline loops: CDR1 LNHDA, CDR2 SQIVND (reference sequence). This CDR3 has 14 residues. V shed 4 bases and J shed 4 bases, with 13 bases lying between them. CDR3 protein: CASSTGGASETQYF. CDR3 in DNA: TGTGCCAGTAGTACCGGCGGGGCATCAGAGACCCAGTACTTC.

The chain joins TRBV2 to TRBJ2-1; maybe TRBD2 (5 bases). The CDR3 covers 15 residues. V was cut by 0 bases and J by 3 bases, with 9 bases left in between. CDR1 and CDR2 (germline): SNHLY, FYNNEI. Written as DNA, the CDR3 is TGTGCCAGCAGTGAAGCCACCGGGGTCTACAATGAGCAGTTCTTC. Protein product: CASSEATGVYNEQFF.

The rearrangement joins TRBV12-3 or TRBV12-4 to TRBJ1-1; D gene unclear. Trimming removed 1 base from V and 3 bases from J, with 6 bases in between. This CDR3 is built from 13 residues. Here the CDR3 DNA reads TGTGCCAGCAGTTTAGTACAGTACACTGAAGCTTTCTTT. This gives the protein CASSLVQYTEAFF.

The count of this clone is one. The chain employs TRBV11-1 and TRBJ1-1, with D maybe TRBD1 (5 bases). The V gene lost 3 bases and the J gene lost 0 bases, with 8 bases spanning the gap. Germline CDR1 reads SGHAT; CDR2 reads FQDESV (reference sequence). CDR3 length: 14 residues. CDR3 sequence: CASSLGLLNTEAFF. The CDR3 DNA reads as TGTGCCAGCAGCTTGGGACTGCTGAACACTGAAGCTTTCTTT.

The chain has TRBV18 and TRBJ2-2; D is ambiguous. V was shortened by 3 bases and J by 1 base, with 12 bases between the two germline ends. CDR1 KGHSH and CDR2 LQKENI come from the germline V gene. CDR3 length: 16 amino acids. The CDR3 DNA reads TGTGCCAGCTCACCTCGACTGACGGAGAACACCGGGGAGCTGTTTTTT. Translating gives CASSPRLTENTGELFF.

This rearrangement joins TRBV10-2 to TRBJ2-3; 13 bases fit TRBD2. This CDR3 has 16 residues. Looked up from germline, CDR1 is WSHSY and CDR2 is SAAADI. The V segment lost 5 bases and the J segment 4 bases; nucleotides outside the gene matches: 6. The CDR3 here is CASSNGLAGAPDTQYF. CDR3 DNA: TGCGCCAGCAGTAACGGACTAGCGGGAGCCCCAGATACGCAGTATTTT.

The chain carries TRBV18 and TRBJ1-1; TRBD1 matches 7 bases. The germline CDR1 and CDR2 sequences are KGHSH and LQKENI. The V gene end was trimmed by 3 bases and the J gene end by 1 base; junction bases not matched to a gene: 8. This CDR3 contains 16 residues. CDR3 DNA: TGTGCCAGCTCACCCGTAACCGGGACAGCGAACACTGAAGCTTTCTTT. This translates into CASSPVTGTANTEAFF.

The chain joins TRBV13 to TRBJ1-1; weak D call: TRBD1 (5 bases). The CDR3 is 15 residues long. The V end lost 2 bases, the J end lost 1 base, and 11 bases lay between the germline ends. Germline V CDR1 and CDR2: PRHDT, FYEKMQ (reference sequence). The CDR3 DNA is TGTGCCAGCAGCTTATCTACAGGACCGAACACTGAAGCTTTCTTT. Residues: CASSLSTGPNTEAFF.